Listed below are T cell receptor beta chains from one sample, sequenced in a study of persistence of HIV-infected CD4 T cells. Antigens of these TCRs are unknown. Only in-frame clones appear in the TCRdb table, and some are missing; sequencing was by immunoSEQ multiplex PCR. Of about 45,000 clones in the sample, about nine tenths were seen once. Sequenced material: CD4+ T cells sorted from PBMCs after 18-hour stimulation, taken from a patient who received antiretroviral therapy. These receptors were obtained from an adult woman with HIV who was CMV-seropositive. CDR3s include the opening cysteine and the closing phenylalanine or tryptophan. The D gene is left open where the match is weak. The size field is filled for only some rows; it gives once, few, many or a size class.

clone_size	d_call	v_call	j_call	cdr3_nt	cdr3_aa
.	.	TRBV5-1	TRBJ2-1	TGCGCCAGCAGCTTGGCGGGGGAATTGGCCTACAATGAGCAGTTCTTC	CASSLAGELAYNEQFF
.	.	TRBV15	TRBJ2-3	TGTGCCACCAGCAGGCAGACGGGACGCACAGATACGCAGTATTTT	CATSRQTGRTDTQYF
.	TRBD2	TRBV24-1	TRBJ2-3	TGTGCCACCAGTGATCTCCGGACTAGCGGGGGGGTCACAGATACGCAGTATTTT	CATSDLRTSGGVTDTQYF
once	.	TRBV30	TRBJ1-3	TGTGCCTGGAGCTCGTCGGACTTAACCATATATTTT	CAWSSSDLTIYF
.	TRBD1	TRBV29-1	TRBJ2-7	TGCAGCGTTAGAGGGGGCAACGTGAAGCCCTACGAGCAGTACTTC	CSVRGGNVKPYEQYF
once	TRBD1	TRBV4-3	TRBJ1-4	TGCGCCAGCAGCCTCAAACAAATACAGGGGTTCTTTGCGACTAATGAAAAACTGTTTTTT	CASSLKQIQGFFATNEKLFF
.	.	TRBV28	TRBJ1-1	TGTGCCAGCAGGGTTGGTGGAAGGACTGAAGCTTTCTTT	CASRVGGRTEAFF
.	TRBD1	TRBV28	TRBJ1-4	TGTGCCAGCAGTTTATCCGGGACAGGGTATAATGAAAAACTGTTTTTT	CASSLSGTGYNEKLFF
.	TRBD1	TRBV2	TRBJ1-1	TGTGCCAGCAGCGCAAGACAGGGCTTGAACACTGAAGCTTTCTTT	CASSARQGLNTEAFF
.	.	TRBV3-1/TRBV3-2	TRBJ1-2	TGTGCCAGCAGCGGTCGCTTCGGGGGCGGCTACACCTTC	CASSGRFGGGYTF
.	TRBD2	TRBV11-3	TRBJ2-5	TGTGCCAGCAGCTTAGAAGCGGGGGAGACCCAGTACTTC	CASSLEAGETQYF
.	TRBD1	TRBV9	TRBJ1-4	TGTGCCAGCAGCTATCAGGGGGCAGGAGAAAAACTGTTTTTT	CASSYQGAGEKLFF